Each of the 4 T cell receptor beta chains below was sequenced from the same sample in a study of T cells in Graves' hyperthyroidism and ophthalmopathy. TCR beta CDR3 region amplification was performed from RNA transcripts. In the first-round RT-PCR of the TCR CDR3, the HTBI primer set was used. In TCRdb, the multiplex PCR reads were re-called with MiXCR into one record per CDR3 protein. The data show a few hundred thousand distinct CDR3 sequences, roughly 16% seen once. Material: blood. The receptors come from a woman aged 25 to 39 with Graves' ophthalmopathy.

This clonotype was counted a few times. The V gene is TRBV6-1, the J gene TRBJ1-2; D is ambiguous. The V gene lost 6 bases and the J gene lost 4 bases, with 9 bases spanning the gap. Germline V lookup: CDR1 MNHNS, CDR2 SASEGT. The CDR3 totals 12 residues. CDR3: CASSYSVYGYTF. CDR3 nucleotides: TGTGCCAGCAGCTACAGCGTCTATGGCTACACCTTC.

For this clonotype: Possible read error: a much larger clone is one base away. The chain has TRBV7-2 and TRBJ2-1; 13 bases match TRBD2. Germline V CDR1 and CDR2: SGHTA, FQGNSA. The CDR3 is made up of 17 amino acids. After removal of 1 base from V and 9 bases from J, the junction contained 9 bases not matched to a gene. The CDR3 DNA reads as TGTGCCAGCAGCTTAGGACAACTAGCGGGAGGGCCTAGTGAGCAGTTCTTC. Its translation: CASSLGQLAGGPSEQFF.

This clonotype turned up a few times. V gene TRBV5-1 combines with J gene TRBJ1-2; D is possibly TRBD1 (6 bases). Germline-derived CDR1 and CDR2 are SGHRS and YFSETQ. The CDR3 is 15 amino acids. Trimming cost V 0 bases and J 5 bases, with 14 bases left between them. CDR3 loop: CASSLEQGFTYGYTF. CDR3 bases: TGCGCCAGCAGCTTGGAGCAGGGGTTCACTTATGGCTACACCTTC.

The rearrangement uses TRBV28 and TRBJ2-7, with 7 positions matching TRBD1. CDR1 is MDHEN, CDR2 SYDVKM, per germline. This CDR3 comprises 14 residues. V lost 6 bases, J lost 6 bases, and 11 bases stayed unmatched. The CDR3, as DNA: TGTGCCAGCAGCCCGACAGGGTCCGTGTCCGAGCAGTACTTC. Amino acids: CASSPTGSVSEQYF.